Listed here are 15 T cell receptor beta chains from one sample, sequenced in a study of blood T cells in healthy people across ages. A sample-barcoded 5' primer and a J-beta primer mix were used in a second PCR of roughly 6 to 11 cycles. One entry per CDR3 protein, called by TCRdb with MiXCR from the 5' RACE reads. The sample lists roughly 800,000 distinct CDR3 sequences, 58% occurring once. Sequencing used blood. Receptors were obtained from a young man in good health.

CDR3 DNA: TGTGCCAGCAGCTTTAGGGGACTCCCGGCCCCGCAGTATTTT. Translating it yields CASSFRGLPAPQYF. The chain joins TRBV7-2 to TRBJ2-3, with a tentative D call TRBD2 (6 bases). The V and J ends lost 3 bases and 10 bases respectively, with 17 bases between them. Germline lookup yields CDR1 SGHTA and CDR2 FQGNSA. The CDR3 loop spans 14 amino acids.

In this sample, this clonotype turned up a few times. As DNA, the CDR3 is TGTGCCAGCAGCGCGGGACAGAGATTGGAGCAGTACTTC. It encodes CASSAGQRLEQYF. This chain connects TRBV7-8 to TRBJ2-7, with TRBD1 as a possible D gene (7 bases). The length of the CDR3 is 13 residues. Germline CDR1 and CDR2: SGHVS and FQNEAQ. V was pared by 5 bases and J by 7 bases, with 15 bases between.

The chain uses TRBV7-2 and TRBJ2-7, with TRBD1 identical over 8 bases. CDR3 length: 15 amino acids. Per germline, CDR1 SGHTA and CDR2 FQGNSA. Trimming took 1 base from V and 6 from J; bases not matched to a gene: 8. This CDR3 is CASSLVGQGAVEQYF. CDR3 DNA sequence: TGTGCCAGCAGCTTAGTGGGGCAGGGGGCTGTCGAGCAGTACTTC. The entire variable domain, with the rest obtained from reference TRBV7-2 and TRBJ2-7, is as follows: GAGVSQSPSNKVTEKGKDVELRCDPISGHTALYWYRQSLGQGLEFLIYFQGNSAPDKSGLPSDRFSAERTGGSVSTLTIQRTQQEDSAVYLCASSLVGQGAVEQYFGPGTRLTVT.

Comment on this clonotype: At one end, the junction sequence differs from germline, possibly due to a read error. The CDR3 DNA follows: TGTGCCAACAGCTTGGTAGACAGGGGGGAAGAGACCCAGTACTTC. This encodes CANSLVDRGEETQYF. The chain combines TRBV7-9 with TRBJ2-5; 9 bases map to TRBD1. In germline, CDR1 is SEHNR, CDR2 FQNEAQ (reference sequence). This CDR3 is built from 15 residues.

The gene calls are TRBV28 and TRBJ2-1, with TRBD1 matching over 9 bases. The CDR3 is 14 residues long. CDR1 MDHEN and CDR2 SYDVKM come from the germline V gene. V trimming: 8 bases; J trimming: 7 bases; junction bases outside the gene matches: 9. The CDR3 loop is CASWGQGRTNEQFF. CDR3 bases: TGTGCCAGCTGGGGACAGGGTAGAACGAATGAGCAGTTCTTC.

This chain joins TRBV29-1 and TRBJ2-7; TRBD1 matches at 9 bases. The J call is doubtful: the DNA matches TRBJ2-5 better. The CDR3 has 12 residues. Germline V CDR1 and CDR2: SQVTM, ANQGSEA. The CDR3 sequence: CSEQGAVGTQYF. The CDR3 DNA reads as TGCAGCGAACAGGGGGCGGTGGGGACCCAGTACTTC.

CDR3 amino acids: CASSPGVAGEKLFF. CDR3 DNA: TGTGCCAGCAGCCCCGGGGTTGCTGGGGAAAAACTGTTTTTT. The chain carries TRBV7-9 and TRBJ1-4; D is undetermined. V lost 5 bases and J lost 8, with 15 bases in between. This CDR3 is 14 amino acids long. The germline gives CDR1 SEHNR, CDR2 FQNEAQ (reference sequence).

The chain carries TRBV28 and TRBJ2-7; D is undetermined. CDR3 size: 14 residues. V lost 8 bases, J lost 7 bases, and 21 bases lay in between. Germline values: CDR1 MDHEN, CDR2 SYDVKM. This CDR3 is CASEWGGSKVEQYF. For the CDR3, the DNA is TGTGCCAGCGAATGGGGTGGGTCTAAGGTTGAGCAGTACTTC.

The chain recombines TRBV30 with TRBJ2-5, with TRBD2 matching 10 bases. CDR1 and CDR2 (germline): GTSNPN, SVGIG (reference sequence). This CDR3 comprises 14 residues. V shed 5 bases and J 5 bases; nucleotides not matched to a gene: 8. CDR3 amino acids: CAWLGTSVSETQYF. DNA for the CDR3: TGTGCCTGGTTGGGGACTAGCGTTTCGGAGACCCAGTACTTC.

The gene calls are TRBV15 and TRBJ2-2; possibly TRBD2 for D (6 bases). Germline loops: CDR1 LNHNV, CDR2 YYDKDF (reference sequence). The CDR3 has 15 residues. V lost 2 bases and J lost 8, with 15 bases in between. The CDR3 spells CATSRMGGVGGELFF. Written as DNA, the CDR3 is TGTGCCACCAGCAGAATGGGGGGAGTCGGTGGGGAGCTGTTTTTT.

CDR3 loop: CASRQGPTNEKLFF. The CDR3 nucleotides read TGCGCCAGCAGACAGGGGCCAACTAATGAAAAACTGTTTTTT. The chain is built from TRBV5-1 and TRBJ1-4; 7 nucleotides agree with TRBD1. The CDR3 consists of 14 residues. The ends lost 5 bases at V and 0 bases at J; junction bases unmatched: 1. Germline V CDR1 and CDR2: SGHRS, YFSETQ.

V gene TRBV30 combines with J gene TRBJ2-4, with TRBD1 as a possible D gene (5 bases). V shed 3 bases and J shed 8 bases, with 20 bases lying between them. The CDR3 runs 15 residues. Germline V gives CDR1 GTSNPN, CDR2 SVGIG (reference sequence). CDR3 protein: CAWRTPSRGLDIQYF. The DNA of the CDR3 is TGTGCCTGGAGGACCCCTTCAAGGGGTTTGGACATTCAGTACTTC.

This chain uses TRBV4-2 with TRBJ2-3; 10 bases match TRBD1. CDR1 LGHNA and CDR2 YNFKEQ come from the germline V gene. With 0 bases clipped from V and 3 bases from J, the junction kept 9 bases outside the gene matches. The CDR3 is made up of 18 amino acids. The DNA of the CDR3 is TGTGCCAGCAGCCAAGAGGGTCGGAGGACAGGGGGGACAGATACGCAGTATTTT. It codes for CASSQEGRRTGGTDTQYF.

This chain uses TRBV10-3 with TRBJ2-1, with a tentative D call TRBD2 (7 bases). CDR1 and CDR2 (germline): ENHRY, SYGVKD. The V gene lost 0 bases and the J gene lost 8 bases, with 17 bases spanning the gap. CDR3 length equals 16 residues. The CDR3 spells CAISESAAGEGDEQFF. CDR3 bases: TGTGCCATCAGTGAGTCGGCGGCGGGAGAGGGGGATGAGCAGTTCTTC.

V gene TRBV7-2 combines with J gene TRBJ2-3, with D unresolved. The V end lost 0 bases, the J end lost 1 base, and 8 bases lay between the germline ends. This CDR3 comprises 15 residues. The germline V gene has CDR1 SGHTA and CDR2 FQGNSA. CDR3 region: CASSLAAARTDTQYF. The CDR3 coding sequence is TGTGCCAGCAGCTTAGCCGCGGCCCGCACAGATACGCAGTATTTT.